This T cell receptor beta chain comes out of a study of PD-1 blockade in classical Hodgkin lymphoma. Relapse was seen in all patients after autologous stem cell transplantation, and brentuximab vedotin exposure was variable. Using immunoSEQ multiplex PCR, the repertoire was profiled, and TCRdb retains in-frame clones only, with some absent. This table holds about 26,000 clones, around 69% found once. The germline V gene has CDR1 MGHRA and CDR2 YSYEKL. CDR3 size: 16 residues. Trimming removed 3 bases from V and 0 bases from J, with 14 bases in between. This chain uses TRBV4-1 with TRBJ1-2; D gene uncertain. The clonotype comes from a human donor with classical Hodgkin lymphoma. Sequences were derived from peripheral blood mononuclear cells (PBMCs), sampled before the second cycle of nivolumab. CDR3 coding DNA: TGCGCCAGCAGCCACGGCCCAACCTCGACTAACTATGGCTACACCTTC. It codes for CASSHGPTSTNYGYTF.